Shown below are 21 T cell receptor beta chains from a single sample sequenced in a study of cytomegalovirus exposure and HLA in healthy donors. Libraries were prepared by immunoSEQ multiplex PCR; TCRdb keeps only in-frame clonotypes and omits some of them. Among hundreds of thousands of clones, around 86% were seen once, and the ten largest hold roughly 2%. Sequencing used PBMCs. Every receptor here comes from a woman younger than 30 in good health and CMV-seropositive.

V gene TRBV30 combines with J gene TRBJ1-1, with D perhaps matching TRBD1 (5 bases). The ends were cut back, 0 bases at V and 0 bases at J, with 11 bases in the middle. CDR1 GTSNPN and CDR2 SVGIG come from the germline V gene (reference sequence). The CDR3 has 15 amino acids. The CDR3 region has the DNA TGTGCCTGGAGTGTACCCCAGGGTTTGAACACTGAAGCTTTCTTT. Encoded protein: CAWSVPQGLNTEAFF.

This clone appeared a single time. The V gene is TRBV6-4, the J gene TRBJ1-2, with D possibly TRBD1 on 5 matching bases. The germline gives CDR1 MRHNA, CDR2 SNTAGT. This CDR3 contains 13 residues. The ends were cut back, 3 bases at V and 2 bases at J, with 7 bases in the middle. The CDR3 protein is CASSDDRNYGYTF. In nucleotides, the CDR3 is TGTGCCAGCAGTGATGACAGAAACTATGGCTACACCTTC.

The chain is built from TRBV18 and TRBJ1-2; D may be TRBD1 (6 bases). Germline V gene lookup returns CDR1 KGHSH and CDR2 LQKENI. V dropped 4 bases and J dropped 3 bases, with 9 bases sitting between them. The CDR3 consists of 13 residues. The CDR3 protein is CASSQGQDYGYTF. For the CDR3, the DNA is TGTGCCAGCTCACAGGGACAAGACTATGGCTACACCTTC. Looking up the rest from reference TRBV18 and TRBJ1-2 gives the full variable domain: NAGVMQNPRHLVRRRGQEARLRCSPMKGHSHVYWYRQLPEEGLKFMVYLQKENIIDESGMPKERFSAEFPKEGPSILRIQQVVRGDSAAYFCASSQGQDYGYTFGSGTRLTVV.

The chain combines TRBV6-4 with TRBJ2-3; D call uncertain. Germline CDR1 MRHNA, CDR2 SNTAGT. This CDR3 has 14 residues. Trimming stripped 3 bases from V and 2 bases from J, with 9 bases between. CDR3 nucleotide sequence: TGTGCCAGCAGTGATGAAGCGTCCACAGATACGCAGTATTTT. Translation: CASSDEASTDTQYF.

The CDR3 sequence: CARHPLGGKRDTQYF. In DNA form, the CDR3 reads TGTGCCCGCCACCCCCTAGGCGGGAAGAGGGATACGCAGTATTTT. The chain uses TRBV6-4 and TRBJ2-3; a weak D match, TRBD2 (6 bases). Germline V gene data show CDR1 as MRHNA and CDR2 as SNTAGT. Trimming shortened V by 11 bases and J by 6 bases, and 24 bases separated the two germline ends. The CDR3 is 15 amino acids.

The chain recombines TRBV4-1 with TRBJ2-5, with D unresolved. Germline V gene data show CDR1 as MGHRA and CDR2 as YSYEKL. The CDR3 runs to 13 residues. The V end lost 3 bases, the J end lost 3 bases, and 8 bases lay between the germline ends. In nucleotides, the CDR3 is TGCGCCAGCAGCCAGGCAGACAAAGAGACCCAGTACTTC. Amino acids: CASSQADKETQYF.

The chain uses TRBV10-3 and TRBJ2-1; 14 bases fit TRBD2. The V gene end was trimmed by 7 bases and the J gene end by 0 bases; junction bases not matched to a gene: 8. Germline V gene sequence: CDR1 ENHRY, CDR2 SYGVKD. The CDR3 has 18 amino acids. CDR3 DNA sequence: TGTGCCATCACCGACCGCGGGACTAGCGGGAGCTCCTACAATGAGCAGTTCTTC. Protein sequence: CAITDRGTSGSSYNEQFF.

The gene calls are TRBV4-2 and TRBJ1-4; maybe TRBD1 (6 bases). The CDR3 contains 15 residues. V lost 3 bases and J 8 bases, leaving 16 bases between the germline ends. In germline, CDR1 is LGHNA, CDR2 YNFKEQ. CDR3 amino acids: CASSHLRGEGEKLFF. The DNA of the CDR3 is TGTGCCAGCAGCCACCTCAGGGGCGAGGGGGAAAAACTGTTTTTT.

The rearrangement uses TRBV2 and TRBJ2-7; D ambiguous. V lost 4 bases and J 6 bases, leaving 16 bases between the germline ends. CDR3 length: 14 residues. Looked up from germline, CDR1 is SNHLY and CDR2 is FYNNEI. The CDR3 sequence is CASSGSPSRSEQYF. The CDR3 bases are TGTGCCAGCAGTGGGTCACCGAGTCGGAGCGAGCAGTACTTC.

The chain has TRBV27 and TRBJ2-2; no reliable D call. There are 16 residues in the CDR3. In germline, CDR1 is MNHEY, CDR2 SMNVEV (reference sequence). The V end lost 7 bases, the J end lost 0 bases, and 15 bases lay between the germline ends. The CDR3 DNA is TGTGCCAGCACCACCCACAGAGACACGAACACCGGGGAGCTGTTTTTT. This encodes CASTTHRDTNTGELFF.

The J gene is TRBJ2-7, the V gene TRBV28; no reliable D call. V lost 6 bases to trimming and J lost 3 bases, with 12 bases between them. CDR1 and CDR2 (germline): MDHEN, SYDVKM. The CDR3 covers 13 residues. Here the CDR3 DNA reads TGTGCCAGCAGAAGCCGGGTCTTCTACGAGCAGTACTTC. Translated: CASRSRVFYEQYF.

The V and J genes are TRBV7-9 and TRBJ1-4, with D possibly matching TRBD1 (5 bases). Per the germline V gene, CDR1 is SEHNR and CDR2 is FQNEAQ (reference sequence). The CDR3 runs to 16 residues. The V and J ends lost 3 bases and 0 bases respectively, with 11 bases between them. The CDR3 spells CASSFGQGTTNEKLFF. The CDR3 DNA reads TGTGCCAGCAGCTTTGGGCAGGGAACAACTAATGAAAAACTGTTTTTT.

The rearrangement uses TRBV5-6 and TRBJ2-7; D uncertain. The CDR3 is made up of 16 amino acids. Germline V gene sequence: CDR1 SGHDT, CDR2 YYEEEE. The V end was cut by 2 bases, the J end by 0 bases, with 15 bases between. The CDR3 here is CASSFPKSVGSYEQYF. The DNA of the CDR3 is TGTGCCAGCAGCTTTCCTAAAAGCGTCGGCTCCTACGAGCAGTACTTC.

This clone was found a few times. The V call is TRBV18, the J call TRBJ1-3; no definite D call. Germline V gene data show CDR1 as KGHSH and CDR2 as LQKENI. The CDR3 has 16 residues. Deletions cut 2 bases from V and 4 bases from J, with 15 bases between. The CDR3: CASSPNRGTGGNTIYF. The DNA for the CDR3 is TGTGCCAGCTCACCAAATCGCGGAACCGGAGGAAACACCATATATTTT.

The genes are TRBV30 and TRBJ2-7; 9 bases are shared with TRBD1. The CDR3 loop spans 12 amino acids. Germline CDR1 reads GTSNPN; CDR2 reads SVGIG (reference sequence). J lost 2 bases, V lost 8 bases, and 4 bases had no gene match. CDR3 nucleotide sequence: TGTGCCGGCCGGGACAGGGCCTACGAGCAGTACTTC. Encoded protein: CAGRDRAYEQYF.

V and J are TRBV5-1 and TRBJ2-5; TRBD2 matches at 10 bases. V shed 5 bases and J 5 bases; nucleotides not matched to a gene: 3. CDR3 length equals 13 residues. Germline V gene sequence: CDR1 SGHRS, CDR2 YFSETQ. The CDR3 region is CASRGSGRETQYF. The CDR3 DNA follows: TGCGCCAGCAGGGGTAGCGGGAGGGAGACCCAGTACTTC.

This clone came up a few times. The chain couples TRBV2 to TRBJ1-1; a possible D gene is TRBD1 (6 bases). V was cut by 6 bases and J by 0 bases, with 11 bases left in between. There are 14 residues in the CDR3. Germline V gene sequence: CDR1 SNHLY, CDR2 FYNNEI. The CDR3, as DNA: TGTGCCAGCAGGGAGGACAGCATGAACACTGAAGCTTTCTTT. Its translation: CASREDSMNTEAFF.

The CDR3 protein is CASSYSRGTPNTEAFF. CDR3 coding DNA: TGTGCCAGCAGTTACTCTCGAGGAACACCAAACACTGAAGCTTTCTTT. The chain employs TRBV6-5 and TRBJ1-1; D gene ambiguous. The V end lost 0 bases, the J end lost 2 bases, and 13 bases lay between the germline ends. The CDR3 totals 16 residues. The germline V gene encodes CDR1 MNHEY and CDR2 SVGAGI.

In its sample, this clone was seen once. This chain joins TRBV14 and TRBJ2-2, with 9 nucleotides matching TRBD1. CDR3 size: 17 residues. Germline V CDR1 and CDR2: SGHDN, FVKESK. V was pared by 4 bases and J by 3 bases, with 9 bases of the junction left unmatched. CDR3 in amino acids: CASSPTGTGWDTGELFF. For the CDR3, the DNA is TGTGCCAGCAGCCCCACCGGGACAGGGTGGGACACCGGGGAGCTGTTTTTT.

This sequence joins TRBV2 and TRBJ2-4; D remains ambiguous. Trimming removed 4 bases from V and 0 bases from J, with 4 bases in between. The CDR3 length is 13 residues. Germline assignment: CDR1 SNHLY and CDR2 FYNNEI. CDR3 bases: TGTGCCAGCAGTGGACTAGCCAAAAACATTCAGTACTTC. Residues: CASSGLAKNIQYF.

This chain connects TRBV28 to TRBJ2-4; 9 bases match TRBD1. Germline CDR1 MDHEN, CDR2 SYDVKM. This CDR3 is 14 amino acids long. V gave up 10 bases and J gave up 0 bases; unmatched junction bases: 4. The CDR3 DNA follows: TGTGCCACTGCGACAGGGGGAGCCAAAAACATTCAGTACTTC. Translated, it gives CATATGGAKNIQYF. The full variable domain, with the rest looked up from reference TRBV28 and TRBJ2-4, is DVKVTQSSRYLVKRTGEKVFLECVQDMDHENMFWYRQDPGLGLRLIYFSYDVKMKEKGDIPEGYSVSREKKERFSLILESASTNQTSMYLCATATGGAKNIQYFGAGTRLSVL.